Presented here are 32 T cell receptor beta chains from one specimen sequenced in a study of Ad26.COV2.S vaccination and SARS-CoV-2 variants. Treatment reported: over 15 received Ad26.COV2.S at low or high dose, single or two shots; about 5 received placebo; per-sample allocation not given. Collection of samples fell on day 63 after the first vaccine or placebo injection. Assay: immunoSEQ multiplex PCR; the TCRdb copy retains only in-frame clones and omits some. The repertoire holds nearly 400,000 clones, with over 75% as singletons. Specimen: peripheral blood, collected in a trial of Ad26.COV2.S vaccine versus placebo. The receptors derive from a person between 18 and 60 years old who received the Ad26.COV2.S COVID-19 vaccine or a placebo.

As regards this clone: The sample has other DNA sequences that encode this CDR3 too. The V and J genes are TRBV7-9 and TRBJ1-4; no definite D call. CDR1 is SEHNR, CDR2 FQNEAQ, per germline (reference sequence). This CDR3 has 14 residues. V lost 0 bases, J lost 8 bases, and 10 bases lay in between. The CDR3 DNA reads TGTGCCAGCAGCTTAGCCACTGGAGGCGAAAAACTGTTTTTT. The encoded protein is CASSLATGGEKLFF. Combining the CDR3 with reference TRBV7-9 and TRBJ1-4 gives the whole variable domain DTGVSQNPRHKITKRGQNVTFRCDPISEHNRLYWYRQTLGQGPEFLTYFQNEAQLEKSRLLSDRFSAERPKGSFSTLEIQRTEQGDSAMYLCASSLATGGEKLFFGSGTQLSVL.

The chain links TRBV10-3 to TRBJ2-7; 10 bases agree with TRBD1. In germline, CDR1 is ENHRY, CDR2 SYGVKD. With 1 base clipped from V and 7 bases from J, the junction kept 10 bases outside the gene matches. This CDR3 is 16 amino acids long. The CDR3 nucleotides are TGTGCCATCAGTGAGTTGGCGACAGGGGGCTCAAGGGAGCAGTACTTC. Translated: CAISELATGGSREQYF.

The chain has TRBV5-1 and TRBJ2-2; the D gene is possibly TRBD1 (6 bases). This CDR3 is 14 amino acids long. Germline V gene sequence: CDR1 SGHRS, CDR2 YFSETQ. The V end lost 2 bases, the J end lost 4 bases, and 9 bases lay between the germline ends. Here the CDR3 DNA reads TGCGCCAGCAGCTTCGGACAGCCCACCGGGGAGCTGTTTTTT. This encodes CASSFGQPTGELFF.

This chain links TRBV6-5 with TRBJ2-2; 7 positions agree with TRBD2. CDR1 MNHEY and CDR2 SVGAGI come from the germline V gene. The CDR3 is made up of 12 amino acids. V was clipped by 8 bases and J by 6 bases; unmatched bases: 3. CDR3 DNA: TGTGCCAGCCGCCGGGGGGCCGGGGAGCTGTTTTTT. Translated: CASRRGAGELFF.

J is TRBJ2-5 and V is TRBV15; 7 nucleotides align to TRBD2. The V segment lost 1 base and the J segment 5 bases; nucleotides outside the gene matches: 10. The CDR3 has 16 residues. Germline V gene sequence: CDR1 LNHNV, CDR2 YYDKDF (reference sequence). The CDR3 DNA sequence: TGTGCCACCAGCAGAGGACTGGGGGGGAGTGGGGAGACCCAGTACTTC. Its protein product is CATSRGLGGSGETQYF.

The chain employs TRBV19 and TRBJ2-7; TRBD2 agrees at 8 bases. Germline V gives CDR1 LNHDA, CDR2 SQIVND (reference sequence). V lost 6 bases, J lost 6 bases, and 7 bases stayed unmatched. CDR3 length: 13 amino acids. As DNA, the CDR3 is TGTGCCAGTAGACGGGGACTAGAAGGCGAGCAGTACTTC. Encoded protein: CASRRGLEGEQYF.

This chain connects TRBV7-8 to TRBJ2-3, with TRBD2 matching over 12 bases. This CDR3 contains 16 residues. Germline V CDR1 and CDR2: SGHVS, FQNEAQ. The J segment lost 3 bases and the V segment lost 4 bases, leaving 5 bases of the junction unmatched. The chain's CDR3 is CASSSRLAGATDTQYF. Here the CDR3 DNA reads TGTGCCAGCAGCTCCCGACTAGCGGGAGCTACAGATACGCAGTATTTT.

The chain uses TRBV3-1 (or the pseudogene TRBV3-2) and TRBJ1-3, with D possibly being TRBD1 (5 bases). V was clipped by 8 bases and J by 4 bases, with 9 bases between them. The CDR3 loop spans 12 amino acids. Germline V gene data show CDR1 as LGHDT and CDR2 as YNNKEL (reference sequence). The CDR3 reads CASLSGGNTIYF. The CDR3 DNA is TGTGCCAGCCTTTCAGGGGGAAACACCATATATTTT.

This rearrangement joins TRBV29-1 to TRBJ2-7, with TRBD1 matching 10 bases. CDR1 and CDR2 from the germline V gene are SQVTM and ANQGSEA. The CDR3 loop spans 14 amino acids. V lost 6 bases and J lost 1; bases outside the gene matches: 6. The CDR3 spells CSVRPGQGSYEQYF. CDR3 nucleotides: TGCAGCGTCCGACCGGGACAGGGGTCCTACGAGCAGTACTTC.

The chain uses TRBV19 and TRBJ2-7, with D perhaps TRBD1 (6 bases). CDR1 is LNHDA and CDR2 is SQIVND in the germline V gene (reference sequence). The CDR3 sequence is 14 residues long. V shed 5 bases and J shed 6 bases, with 17 bases lying between them. CDR3 DNA: TGTGCCAGTAGTTCCCACGCCACAGGGACCGAGCAGTACTTC. Its translation is CASSSHATGTEQYF.

This chain connects TRBV6-6 to TRBJ2-3; the D call may be TRBD1 or TRBD2 (6 bases each). The V end lost 1 base, the J end lost 5 bases, and 10 bases lay between the germline ends. The germline CDR1 and CDR2 sequences are MNHNY and SVGAGI (reference sequence). The CDR3 is 14 residues long. For the CDR3, the DNA is TGTGCCAGCAGTTACTTCGGGGGCTTAGATACGCAGTATTTT. Translation: CASSYFGGLDTQYF.

This rearrangement joins TRBV7-9 to TRBJ2-1, with D perhaps being TRBD1 or TRBD2 (5 bases each). The CDR3 is 13 amino acids. With 7 bases removed from V and 13 bases from J, the gap between germline ends came to 20 bases. CDR1 and CDR2 from the germline V gene are SEHNR and FQNEAQ (reference sequence). The CDR3 loop is CASTRTDGTFQFF. The CDR3 coding sequence is TGTGCCAGCACCCGCACCGACGGGACCTTCCAGTTCTTC.

The genes are TRBV28 and TRBJ2-6; 8 bases agree with TRBD1. This CDR3 spans 15 amino acids. V lost 8 bases to trimming and J lost 1 base; unmatched junction nucleotides: 4. Germline V CDR1 and CDR2: MDHEN, SYDVKM. This chain's CDR3 is CASGTGGSGANVLTF. CDR3 coding DNA: TGTGCCAGCGGAACAGGGGGGTCTGGGGCCAACGTCCTGACTTTC. The variable domain in full, with the rest retrieved from reference TRBV28 and TRBJ2-6, is DVKVTQSSRYLVKRTGEKVFLECVQDMDHENMFWYRQDPGLGLRLIYFSYDVKMKEKGDIPEGYSVSREKKERFSLILESASTNQTSMYLCASGTGGSGANVLTFGAGSRLTVL.

The chain combines TRBV28 with TRBJ2-7, with TRBD1 matching over 7 bases. Germline V gene lookup returns CDR1 MDHEN and CDR2 SYDVKM. With V trimmed by 3 bases and J by 2 bases, 7 bases remained unmatched. The CDR3 totals 15 residues. In DNA form, the CDR3 reads TGTGCCAGCAGTTTTTATCCAGGGGGTCCCTACGAGCAGTACTTC. This gives the protein CASSFYPGGPYEQYF. The full variable domain, its missing parts supplied by reference TRBV28 and TRBJ2-7, is DVKVTQSSRYLVKRTGEKVFLECVQDMDHENMFWYRQDPGLGLRLIYFSYDVKMKEKGDIPEGYSVSREKKERFSLILESASTNQTSMYLCASSFYPGGPYEQYFGPGTRLTVT.

The chain links TRBV27 to TRBJ2-7, with 9 bases matching TRBD2. V shed 6 bases, J shed 7 bases, and the junction held 10 bases outside the gene matches. The V gene's germline CDR1 is MNHEY and CDR2 SMNVEV (reference sequence). This CDR3 spans 14 amino acids. The CDR3 here is CASRGREGFREQYF. The CDR3 bases are TGTGCCAGCAGGGGGCGGGAGGGATTCAGGGAGCAGTACTTC.

The chain employs TRBV29-1 and TRBJ1-1; maybe TRBD1 (5 bases). Germline V gene sequence: CDR1 SQVTM, CDR2 ANQGSEA. The CDR3 runs 15 residues. V lost 4 bases to trimming and J lost 1 base, with 16 bases between them. CDR3 sequence (DNA): TGCAGCGTTGCGAAGGCAGGGTGGGGGAACACTGAAGCTTTCTTT. It is translated as CSVAKAGWGNTEAFF.

The sample holds a few counts of this clone. The V and J genes are TRBV7-2 and TRBJ1-2, with TRBD1 matching over 9 bases. The germline gives CDR1 SGHTA, CDR2 FQGNSA. The CDR3 covers 15 residues. After removal of 5 bases from V and 4 bases from J, the junction contained 8 bases not matched to a gene. The CDR3 DNA sequence: TGTGCCAGCAGCGACTCCGGGACAGGGATCTATGGCTACACCTTC. Its protein product is CASSDSGTGIYGYTF.

This clone was seen a single time. The rearrangement joins TRBV28 to TRBJ2-6; D not certain. Germline V CDR1 and CDR2: MDHEN, SYDVKM. Trimming removed 6 bases at V and 0 bases at J, with 12 bases between. The length of the CDR3 is 16 residues. CDR3 sequence reads: CASRGPSGSGANVLTF. DNA of the CDR3: TGTGCCAGCAGAGGACCGTCCGGCTCTGGGGCCAACGTCCTGACTTTC.

This chain connects TRBV6-1 to TRBJ1-2; D is perhaps TRBD1 (6 bases). The germline V gene has CDR1 MNHNS and CDR2 SASEGT. V was cut by 1 base and J by 2 bases, with 11 bases left in between. The CDR3 is 15 amino acids. The CDR3 sequence is CASSEVRGGNYGYTF. Written as DNA, the CDR3 is TGTGCCAGCAGTGAAGTACGAGGGGGGAACTATGGCTACACCTTC.

This clone appeared a single time. The V and J genes are TRBV2 and TRBJ2-1; D perhaps matches TRBD1 (5 bases). V lost 7 bases and J lost 6, with 13 bases in between. CDR1 and CDR2 from the germline V gene are SNHLY and FYNNEI. CDR3 size: 13 residues. CDR3 region: CASTQDISNEQFF. As DNA, the CDR3 is TGTGCCAGCACCCAGGACATAAGCAATGAGCAGTTCTTC.

The chain couples TRBV28 to TRBJ2-3; D is possibly TRBD2 (6 bases). Trimming pared 4 bases from V and 2 bases from J, leaving 22 bases between. This CDR3 contains 18 residues. The V gene's germline CDR1 is MDHEN and CDR2 SYDVKM. This CDR3 is CASSSRLGLAKNTDTQYF. CDR3 DNA sequence: TGTGCCAGCAGTTCCCGTCTGGGCCTAGCGAAAAACACAGATACGCAGTATTTT.

In its sample, this clone was seen a few times. The chain carries TRBV3-1 (or the pseudogene TRBV3-2) and TRBJ2-2; D gene uncertain. V was trimmed by 0 bases and J by 4 bases, leaving 6 bases between them. In germline, CDR1 is LGHDT, CDR2 YNNKEL (reference sequence). This CDR3 region has 14 residues. DNA for the CDR3: TGTGCCAGCAGCCAAGAAGGTGGCACCGGGGAGCTGTTTTTT. Encoded protein: CASSQEGGTGELFF.

As to this clone: The same CDR3 arises from other DNA sequences in this sample as well. The chain uses TRBV4-2 and TRBJ2-1; D may be TRBD1 or TRBD2 (5 bases each). Germline loops: CDR1 LGHNA, CDR2 YNFKEQ. This CDR3 region has 15 residues. V was cut by 0 bases and J by 7 bases, with 13 bases left in between. The CDR3 sequence is CASSQDRQGGNEQFF. CDR3 DNA sequence: TGTGCCAGCAGCCAAGATCGGCAGGGCGGGAATGAGCAGTTCTTC.

This chain joins TRBV3-1 (or the pseudogene TRBV3-2) and TRBJ1-2, with D uncertain. This CDR3 is 15 amino acids long. Per the germline V gene, CDR1 is LGHDT and CDR2 is YNNKEL (reference sequence). Trimming stripped 1 base from V and 3 bases from J, with 12 bases between. DNA of the CDR3: TGTGCCAGCAGCCAAGGACGAATGAGCGACTATGGCTACACCTTC. Amino acid sequence: CASSQGRMSDYGYTF.

This clone has more than one count but fewer than ten. The V and J genes are TRBV10-2 and TRBJ2-7, with D perhaps matching TRBD1 (5 bases). Germline CDR1 is WSHSY and CDR2 is SAAADI. V lost 6 bases, J lost 0 bases, and 9 bases lay in between. CDR3 length: 13 amino acids. The CDR3 loop is CASRQGSSYEQYF. The CDR3 nucleotides read TGCGCCAGCAGGCAGGGTAGCTCCTACGAGCAGTACTTC.

The rearrangement joins TRBV19 to TRBJ2-7, with D maybe TRBD1 (5 bases). This CDR3 region has 13 residues. Germline CDR1 is LNHDA and CDR2 is SQIVND (reference sequence). V lost 4 bases to trimming and J lost 6 bases, with 13 bases between them. DNA for the CDR3: TGTGCCAGTAGTAAGCAGGGATCCGGCGAGCAGTACTTC. Translating gives CASSKQGSGEQYF.

The gene calls are TRBV18 and TRBJ2-7; 7 bases map to TRBD2. This CDR3 contains 16 residues. J lost 5 bases, V lost 3 bases, and 13 bases had no gene match. Germline V CDR1 and CDR2: KGHSH, LQKENI. The CDR3 reads CASSPLGSGNINEQYF. The CDR3 DNA reads as TGTGCCAGCTCACCGCTCGGGAGCGGGAATATCAACGAGCAGTACTTC. The whole variable domain, filled in from reference TRBV18 and TRBJ2-7, reads NAGVMQNPRHLVRRRGQEARLRCSPMKGHSHVYWYRQLPEEGLKFMVYLQKENIIDESGMPKERFSAEFPKEGPSILRIQQVVRGDSAAYFCASSPLGSGNINEQYFGPGTRLTVT.

The J gene is TRBJ1-2, the V gene TRBV27, with D possibly matching TRBD1 (5 bases). There are 16 residues in the CDR3. Germline V lookup: CDR1 MNHEY, CDR2 SMNVEV (reference sequence). The ends were cut back, 6 bases at V and 9 bases at J, with 26 bases in the middle. The CDR3 sequence: CASRTGGTYRTTRYTF. The CDR3 DNA reads TGTGCCAGCAGGACGGGGGGAACATATCGGACTACTCGCTACACCTTC.

The chain employs TRBV18 and TRBJ1-1; the D is unclear. Germline V gene data show CDR1 as KGHSH and CDR2 as LQKENI. CDR3 length equals 13 residues. V was trimmed by 2 bases and J by 1 base, leaving 5 bases between them. For the CDR3, the DNA is TGTGCCAGCTCACCATTTCAGAACACTGAAGCTTTCTTT. Its protein is CASSPFQNTEAFF.

V is TRBV11-2 and J is TRBJ2-5; 9 nucleotides line up with TRBD1. V lost 1 base to trimming and J lost 5 bases; unmatched junction nucleotides: 8. Germline V gene data show CDR1 as SGHAT and CDR2 as FQNNGV. This CDR3 region has 16 residues. CDR3 sequence (DNA): TGTGCCAGCAGCTTAGGGCGGGACAGGGATGGGGAGACCCAGTACTTC. Its protein product is CASSLGRDRDGETQYF.

The rearrangement links TRBV27 to TRBJ2-1; 7 nucleotides agree with TRBD2. The CDR3 totals 16 residues. Germline CDR1 and CDR2: MNHEY and SMNVEV (reference sequence). V lost 7 bases to trimming and J lost 6 bases; unmatched junction nucleotides: 15. The CDR3: CASTLWVGGGLNEQFF. CDR3 DNA sequence: TGTGCCAGCACCCTATGGGTTGGGGGAGGGCTCAATGAGCAGTTCTTC.

This chain uses TRBV15 with TRBJ2-3; 12 bases agree with TRBD2. The ends lost 3 bases at V and 6 bases at J; junction bases unmatched: 4. The CDR3 has 15 amino acids. Germline-derived CDR1 and CDR2 are LNHNV and YYDKDF (reference sequence). The CDR3 bases are TGTGCCACCAGCAGTCTAGCGGGAGGGGCTGATACGCAGTATTTT. It is translated as CATSSLAGGADTQYF.